This T cell receptor beta chain was documented in a study of shared clonotypes between healthy human individuals. Details on this clone: Its target is unknown.

General study results and limits: Approximately 5.1% was the fraction of naive CD4 clonotypes found shared across four donors.

The donors were adults (healthy and HIV-negative) with no recent acute infections or vaccinations. The investigators split CD4+ cells into a CD45RA+ naive subset and a CD45RA-negative memory subset. This CDR3 comprises 14 residues. The ends were cut back, 1 base at V and 3 bases at J, with 6 bases in the middle. Germline assignment: CDR1 SEHNR and CDR2 FQNEAQ (reference sequence). Profiled with immunoSEQ multiplex PCR; TCRdb holds only in-frame clones, not every one. The sample lists about 1.1 million clones; roughly 80% were seen once. Specimen: memory CD4+ T cells from PBMCs. The sample's subset: CD45RA-negative fraction. V is TRBV7-9 and J is TRBJ1-4; the D is unclear. This receptor was identified in a man aged 18 to 29 in good health. Some clones in this sample may be carry-over from other donors' samples. The CDR3 loop is CASSLGTSNEKLFF. DNA of the CDR3: TGTGCCAGCAGCTTAGGCACCTCTAATGAAAAACTGTTTTTT.